What follows are 14 T cell receptor beta chains derived from one specimen sequenced in a study of cytomegalovirus exposure and HLA in healthy donors. PCR primers comprised 60 Vbeta and 13 Jbeta primers. Assay: immunoSEQ multiplex PCR; the TCRdb copy retains only in-frame clones and omits some. The table records fewer than 250,000 clones, more than 75% of them present only once. The sequencing sample was made of PBMCs. These receptors were collected from a man aged 30 to 39 in good health and CMV-seronegative.

The chain is built from TRBV4-3 and TRBJ2-7, with D possibly TRBD2 on 6 matching bases. Looked up from germline, CDR1 is LGHNA and CDR2 is YSLEER. Trimming took 4 bases from V and 12 from J, leaving 16 bases between them. CDR3 size: 12 residues. CDR3 DNA: TGCGCCAGCAGCCGCGGGAACTCTTGGCCGTACTTC. As protein: CASSRGNSWPYF.

J is TRBJ2-2 and V is TRBV7-9; TRBD1 is a possible D gene (5 bases). The CDR3 has 15 amino acids. The V end lost 5 bases, the J end lost 0 bases, and 10 bases lay between the germline ends. Looked up from germline, CDR1 is SEHNR and CDR2 is FQNEAQ (reference sequence). For the CDR3, the DNA is TGTGCCAGCAGCGTCGGACAACCGAACACCGGGGAGCTGTTTTTT. Translated, it gives CASSVGQPNTGELFF.

The chain is built from TRBV6-6 and TRBJ2-7; weak D call: TRBD2 (6 bases). V shed 7 bases and J shed 6 bases, with 16 bases lying between them. The CDR3 totals 13 residues. Germline values: CDR1 MNHNY, CDR2 SVGAGI (reference sequence). CDR3 nucleotides: TGTGCCAGCAACGACGGGGGACTTCCCGAGCAGTACTTC. This codes for CASNDGGLPEQYF.

V and J are TRBV5-6 and TRBJ2-5; 7 nucleotides agree with TRBD2. CDR3 length: 15 amino acids. V lost 0 bases and J lost 5; bases outside the gene matches: 7. Germline assignment: CDR1 SGHDT and CDR2 YYEEEE. The CDR3 DNA reads TGTGCCAGCAGCTTGGTTAGCCGGCGGGGGGAGACCCAGTACTTC. Translation: CASSLVSRRGETQYF.

The gene calls are TRBV18 and TRBJ1-1; D gene uncertain. The CDR3 totals 13 residues. V was cut by 6 bases and J by 0 bases, with 8 bases left in between. Germline CDR1 reads KGHSH; CDR2 reads LQKENI. The CDR3 sequence is CASSSPMNTEAFF. CDR3 nucleotides: TGTGCCAGCTCCAGTCCCATGAACACTGAAGCTTTCTTT.

The chain is built from TRBV30 and TRBJ2-1, with 7 bases fitting TRBD1. The CDR3 loop spans 13 amino acids. The trim removed 5 bases at V and 4 bases at J, leaving 5 bases unmatched. Germline values: CDR1 GTSNPN, CDR2 SVGIG (reference sequence). This chain's CDR3 is CAWSQGQYNEQFF. CDR3 nucleotide sequence: TGTGCCTGGTCACAGGGGCAGTACAATGAGCAGTTCTTC.

The J gene is TRBJ1-3, the V gene TRBV14; 7 bases match TRBD1. CDR1 is SGHDN, CDR2 FVKESK, per germline. V was pared by 5 bases and J by 3 bases, with 10 bases of the junction left unmatched. The CDR3 spans 16 residues. The CDR3: CASSSYRGKSGNTIYF. The CDR3 DNA reads TGTGCCAGCAGCTCATACAGGGGAAAAAGTGGAAACACCATATATTTT.

This clone was observed a handful of times. The chain links TRBV5-4 to TRBJ2-2; D is undetermined. The germline CDR1 and CDR2 sequences are SGHNT and YYREEE (reference sequence). The CDR3 extends over 12 amino acids. V was shortened by 2 bases and J by 4 bases, with 3 bases between the two germline ends. The DNA for the CDR3 is TGTGCCAGCAGCTTTATCACCGGGGAGCTGTTTTTT. As protein: CASSFITGELFF.

This rearrangement joins TRBV20-1 to TRBJ2-5; D uncertain. The CDR3 contains 11 residues. The ends were cut back, 3 bases at V and 5 bases at J, with 7 bases in the middle. CDR1 DFQATT and CDR2 SNEGSKA come from the germline V gene (reference sequence). CDR3 in DNA: TGCAGTGCTAGTCTTCAGGAGACCCAGTACTTC. Protein: CSASLQETQYF.

The chain carries TRBV6-5 and TRBJ2-2; D is undetermined. CDR1 is MNHEY and CDR2 is SVGAGI in the germline V gene. The CDR3 covers 16 residues. V was pared by 4 bases and J by 10 bases, with 22 bases between. The CDR3 here is CASSSRTTHHSLELFF. The CDR3 DNA reads as TGTGCCAGCAGTTCCAGAACGACTCACCACTCCCTGGAGCTGTTTTTT.

This clone was found once. J is TRBJ2-1 and V is TRBV11-3; D might be TRBD2 (5 bases). There are 13 residues in the CDR3. Germline CDR1 is SGHNT and CDR2 is YENEEA. V lost 1 base to trimming and J lost 8 bases, with 9 bases between them. CDR3 in DNA: TGTGCCAGCAGCTTAGGAGGGAACCATGAGCAGTTCTTC. Protein: CASSLGGNHEQFF.

This chain links TRBV19 with TRBJ2-1; D unresolved. CDR1 and CDR2 from the germline V gene are LNHDA and SQIVND (reference sequence). The length of the CDR3 is 13 residues. V was trimmed by 3 bases and J by 3 bases, leaving 6 bases between them. Written as DNA, the CDR3 is TGTGCCAGTAGTATGAACAGCTACAATGAGCAGTTCTTC. Translated: CASSMNSYNEQFF.

The rearrangement joins TRBV5-1 to TRBJ2-5; D is unresolved. The V gene's germline CDR1 is SGHRS and CDR2 YFSETQ. The CDR3 spans 15 residues. V gave up 4 bases and J gave up 5 bases, with 18 bases separating them. Here the CDR3 DNA reads TGCGCCAGCAGCCCGCGCCAGGCTACTCAGGAGACCCAGTACTTC. Translation gives CASSPRQATQETQYF.

CDR3: CASSSGPSYEQYF. CDR3 DNA sequence: TGTGCCAGTAGTAGCGGGCCCTCCTACGAGCAGTACTTC. This rearrangement joins TRBV19 to TRBJ2-7, with a tentative D call TRBD2 (5 bases). This CDR3 contains 13 residues. Trimming stripped 4 bases from V and 0 bases from J, with 7 bases between. Germline values: CDR1 LNHDA, CDR2 SQIVND (reference sequence).